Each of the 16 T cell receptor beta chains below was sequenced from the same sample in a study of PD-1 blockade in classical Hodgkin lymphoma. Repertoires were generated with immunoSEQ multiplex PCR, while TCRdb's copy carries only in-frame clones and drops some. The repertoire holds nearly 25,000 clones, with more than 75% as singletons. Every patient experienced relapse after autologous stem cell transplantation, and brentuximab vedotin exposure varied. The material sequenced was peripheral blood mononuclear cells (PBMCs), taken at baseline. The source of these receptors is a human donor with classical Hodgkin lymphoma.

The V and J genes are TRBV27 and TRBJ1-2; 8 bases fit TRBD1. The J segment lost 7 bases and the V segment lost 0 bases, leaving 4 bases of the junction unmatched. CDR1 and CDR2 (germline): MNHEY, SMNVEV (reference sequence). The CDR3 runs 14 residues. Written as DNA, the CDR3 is TGTGCCAGCAGTTTATCCAGGGGGCGATTTGGCTACACCTTC. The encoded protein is CASSLSRGRFGYTF.

The CDR3 coding sequence is TGTGCCAGCAGCTCCCGCCGGGACAGGGGGTTGTACAATGAGCAGTTCTTC. This codes for CASSSRRDRGLYNEQFF. V usage is TRBV7-8 and J usage is TRBJ2-1; 11 nucleotides line up with TRBD1. CDR3 length: 17 amino acids. The V and J ends lost 4 bases and 4 bases, in that order; junction bases with no gene match: 9. Per the germline V gene, CDR1 is SGHVS and CDR2 is FQNEAQ. The variable domain in full, completed from reference TRBV7-8 and TRBJ2-1, reads GAGVSQSPRYKVAKRGQDVALRCDPISGHVSLFWYQQALGQGPEFLTYFQNEAQLDKSGLPSDRFFAERPEGSVSTLKIQRTQQEDSAVYLCASSSRRDRGLYNEQFFGPGTRLTVL.

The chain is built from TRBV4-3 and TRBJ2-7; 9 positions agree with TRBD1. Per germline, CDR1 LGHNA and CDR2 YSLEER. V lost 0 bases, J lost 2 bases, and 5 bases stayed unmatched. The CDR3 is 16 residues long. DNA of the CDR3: TGCGCCAGCAGCCAAGATCATGGGACAGGGACCTACGAGCAGTACTTC. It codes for CASSQDHGTGTYEQYF.

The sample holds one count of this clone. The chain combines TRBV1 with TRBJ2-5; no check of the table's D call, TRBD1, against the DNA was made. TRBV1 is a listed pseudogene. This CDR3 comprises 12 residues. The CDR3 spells CTSIRGVETQYF. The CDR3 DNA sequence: TGCACCAGCATCAGGGGAGTGGAGACCCAGTACTTC.

The CDR3 loop is CASRRTGGSYNEQFF. CDR3 in DNA: TGTGCCAGTAGACGGACAGGGGGATCCTACAATGAGCAGTTCTTC. The chain has TRBV19 and TRBJ2-1; 10 bases are shared with TRBD1. Trimming at V came to 6 bases and at J to 1 base, leaving 3 bases not matched to a gene. Germline assignment: CDR1 LNHDA and CDR2 SQIVND (reference sequence). The CDR3 is made up of 15 amino acids.

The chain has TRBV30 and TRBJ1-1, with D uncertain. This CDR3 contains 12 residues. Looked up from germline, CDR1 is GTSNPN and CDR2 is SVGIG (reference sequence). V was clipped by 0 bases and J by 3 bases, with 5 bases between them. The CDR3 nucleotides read TGTGCCTGGAGTGTACAATACACTGAAGCTTTCTTT. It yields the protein CAWSVQYTEAFF.

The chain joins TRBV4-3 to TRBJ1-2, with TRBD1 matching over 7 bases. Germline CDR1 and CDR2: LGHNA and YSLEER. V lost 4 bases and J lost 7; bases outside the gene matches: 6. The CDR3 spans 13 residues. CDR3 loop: CASSPRGYGGYTF. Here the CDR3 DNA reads TGCGCCAGCAGCCCCAGGGGGTATGGTGGCTACACCTTC.

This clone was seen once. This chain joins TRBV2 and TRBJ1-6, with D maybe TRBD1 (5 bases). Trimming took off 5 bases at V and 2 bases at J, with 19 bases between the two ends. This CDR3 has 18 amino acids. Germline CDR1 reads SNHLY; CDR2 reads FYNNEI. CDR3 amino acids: CASSWEGQGGPYNSPLHF. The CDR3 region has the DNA TGTGCCAGCAGTTGGGAGGGGCAGGGAGGCCCCTATAATTCACCCCTCCACTTT. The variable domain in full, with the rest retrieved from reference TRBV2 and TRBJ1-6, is EPEVTQTPSHQVTQMGQEVILRCVPISNHLYFYWYRQILGQKVEFLVSFYNNEISEKSEIFDDQFSVERPDGSNFTLKIRSTKLEDSAMYFCASSWEGQGGPYNSPLHFGNGTRLTVT.

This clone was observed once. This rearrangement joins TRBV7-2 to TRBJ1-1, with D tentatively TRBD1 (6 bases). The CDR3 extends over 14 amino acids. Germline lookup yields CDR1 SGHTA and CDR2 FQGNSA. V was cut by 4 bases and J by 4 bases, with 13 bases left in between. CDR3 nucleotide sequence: TGTGCCAGCAGCTCTCAGGGGTTCGGCACTGAAGCTTTCTTT. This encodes CASSSQGFGTEAFF.

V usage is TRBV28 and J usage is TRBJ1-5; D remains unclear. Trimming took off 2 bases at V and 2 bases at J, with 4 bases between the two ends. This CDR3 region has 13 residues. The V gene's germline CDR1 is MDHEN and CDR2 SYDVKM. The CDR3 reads CASSLIGNQPQHF. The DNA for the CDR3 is TGTGCCAGCAGTTTAATTGGCAATCAGCCCCAGCATTTT.

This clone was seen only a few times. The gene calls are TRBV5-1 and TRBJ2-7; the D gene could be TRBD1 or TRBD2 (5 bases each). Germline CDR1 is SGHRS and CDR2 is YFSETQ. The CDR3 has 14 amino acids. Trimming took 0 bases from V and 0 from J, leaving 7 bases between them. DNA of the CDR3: TGCGCCAGCAGCTTGGCCGGGACCTCCTACGAGCAGTACTTC. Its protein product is CASSLAGTSYEQYF.

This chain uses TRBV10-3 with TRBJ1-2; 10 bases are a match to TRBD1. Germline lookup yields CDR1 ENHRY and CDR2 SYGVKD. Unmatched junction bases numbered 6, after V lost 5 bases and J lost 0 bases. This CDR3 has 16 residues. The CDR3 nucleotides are TGTGCCATCAGTCCGGGACAGGGGCGTTCTAACTATGGCTACACCTTC. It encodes CAISPGQGRSNYGYTF.

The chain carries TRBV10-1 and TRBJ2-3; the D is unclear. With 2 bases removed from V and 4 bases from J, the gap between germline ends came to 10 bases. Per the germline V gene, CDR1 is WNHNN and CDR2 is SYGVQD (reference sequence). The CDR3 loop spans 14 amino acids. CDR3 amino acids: CASSEGWYPDTQYF. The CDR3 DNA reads TGCGCCAGCAGTGAGGGTTGGTACCCAGATACGCAGTATTTT.

Here the CDR3 DNA reads TGCGCCAGCAGCATCACCGGGACCTCTGGAAACACCATATATTTT. Its protein is CASSITGTSGNTIYF. The chain joins TRBV5-1 to TRBJ1-3, with D possibly TRBD1 on 5 matching bases. Germline V gene sequence: CDR1 SGHRS, CDR2 YFSETQ. The V and J ends lost 4 bases and 0 bases respectively, with 11 bases between them. The CDR3 runs 15 residues.

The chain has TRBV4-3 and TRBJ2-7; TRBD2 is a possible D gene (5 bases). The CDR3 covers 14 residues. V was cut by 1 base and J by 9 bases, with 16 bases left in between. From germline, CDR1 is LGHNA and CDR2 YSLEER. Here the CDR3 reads CASSQALGGPVQYF. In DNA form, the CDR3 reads TGCGCCAGCAGCCAAGCTCTTGGCGGGCCGGTGCAGTACTTC.

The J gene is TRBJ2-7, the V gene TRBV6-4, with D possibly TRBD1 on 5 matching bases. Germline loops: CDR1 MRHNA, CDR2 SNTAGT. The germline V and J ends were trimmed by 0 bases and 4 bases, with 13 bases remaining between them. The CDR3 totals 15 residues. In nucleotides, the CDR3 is TGTGCCAGCAGTGACTCGAGACAGAGAGAATACGAGCAGTACTTC. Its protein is CASSDSRQREYEQYF.